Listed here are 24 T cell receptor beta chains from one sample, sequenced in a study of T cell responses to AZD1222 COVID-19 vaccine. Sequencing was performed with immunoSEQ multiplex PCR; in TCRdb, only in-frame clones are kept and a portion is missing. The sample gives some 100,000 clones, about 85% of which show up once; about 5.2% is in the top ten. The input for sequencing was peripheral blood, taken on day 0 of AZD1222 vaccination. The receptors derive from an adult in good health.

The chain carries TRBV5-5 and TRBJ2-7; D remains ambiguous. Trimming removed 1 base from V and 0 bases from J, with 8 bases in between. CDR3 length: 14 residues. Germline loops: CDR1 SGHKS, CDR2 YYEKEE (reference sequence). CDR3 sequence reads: CASSLIPDSYEQYF. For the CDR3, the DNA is TGTGCCAGCAGCTTGATCCCAGACTCCTACGAGCAGTACTTC.

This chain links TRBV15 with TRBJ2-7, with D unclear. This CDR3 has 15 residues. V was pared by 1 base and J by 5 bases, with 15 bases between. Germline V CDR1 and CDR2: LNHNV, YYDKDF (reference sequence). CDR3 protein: CATSRVQEGGHEQYF. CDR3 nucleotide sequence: TGTGCCACCAGCAGAGTACAAGAAGGTGGGCACGAGCAGTACTTC.

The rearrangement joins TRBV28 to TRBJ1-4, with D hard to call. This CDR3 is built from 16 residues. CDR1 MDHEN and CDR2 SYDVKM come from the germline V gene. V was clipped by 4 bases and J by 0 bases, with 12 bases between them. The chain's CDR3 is CASSSPPAATNEKLFF. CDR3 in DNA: TGTGCCAGCAGTTCACCGCCCGCAGCAACTAATGAAAAACTGTTTTTT.

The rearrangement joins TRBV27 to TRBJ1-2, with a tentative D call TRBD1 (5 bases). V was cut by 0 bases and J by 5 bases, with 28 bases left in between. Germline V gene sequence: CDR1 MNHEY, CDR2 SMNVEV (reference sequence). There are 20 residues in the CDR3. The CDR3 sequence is CASSLSSSVGAQAALYGYTF. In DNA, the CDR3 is TGTGCCAGCAGTTTATCTTCAAGTGTCGGTGCACAGGCCGCCTTATATGGCTACACCTTC.

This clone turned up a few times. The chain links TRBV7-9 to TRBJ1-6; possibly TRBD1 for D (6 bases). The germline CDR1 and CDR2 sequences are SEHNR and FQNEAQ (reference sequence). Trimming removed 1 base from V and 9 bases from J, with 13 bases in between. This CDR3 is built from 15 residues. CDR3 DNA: TGTGCCAGCAGCTTAGAAGGCAGGGGCCTTTCACCCCTCCACTTT. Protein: CASSLEGRGLSPLHF.

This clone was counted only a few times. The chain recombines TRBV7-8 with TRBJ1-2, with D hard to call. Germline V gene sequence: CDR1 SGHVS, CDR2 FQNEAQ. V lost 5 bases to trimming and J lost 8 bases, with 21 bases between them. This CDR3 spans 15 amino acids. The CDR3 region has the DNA TGTGCCAGCAGCAAAGACCCTGTCCTAGGCGGGGGCTACACCTTC. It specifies CASSKDPVLGGGYTF.

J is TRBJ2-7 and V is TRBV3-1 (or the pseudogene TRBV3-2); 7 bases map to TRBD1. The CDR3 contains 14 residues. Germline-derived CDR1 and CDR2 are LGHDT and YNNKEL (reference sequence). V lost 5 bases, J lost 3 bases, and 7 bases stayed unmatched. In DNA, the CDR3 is TGTGCCAGCAGCTCCAGGGGGTTAGTCTACGAGCAGTACTTC. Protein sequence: CASSSRGLVYEQYF.

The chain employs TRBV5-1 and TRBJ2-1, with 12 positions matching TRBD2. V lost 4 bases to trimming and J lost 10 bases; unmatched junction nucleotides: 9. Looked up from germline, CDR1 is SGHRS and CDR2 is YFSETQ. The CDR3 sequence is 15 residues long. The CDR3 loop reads CASSASSGGALEQFF. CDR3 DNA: TGCGCCAGCAGCGCATCTAGCGGGGGGGCGTTGGAGCAGTTCTTC.

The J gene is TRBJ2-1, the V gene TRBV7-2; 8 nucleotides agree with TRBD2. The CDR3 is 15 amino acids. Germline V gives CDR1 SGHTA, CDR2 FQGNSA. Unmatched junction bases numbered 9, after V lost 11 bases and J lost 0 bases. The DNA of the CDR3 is TGTGCCGGATCCAACGGGAGGGGCTCCTACAATGAGCAGTTCTTC. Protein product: CAGSNGRGSYNEQFF.

The CDR3 DNA reads as TGTGCCAGTAGTATGGGCGACAGGTCATACGATAAAGCTTTCTTT. It translates to CASSMGDRSYDKAFF. This sequence joins TRBV19 and TRBJ1-1; TRBD1 is a possible D gene (6 bases). The CDR3 has 15 amino acids. Trimming left V 3 bases short and J 9 bases short, with 20 bases between. Germline-derived CDR1 and CDR2 are LNHDA and SQIVND (reference sequence).

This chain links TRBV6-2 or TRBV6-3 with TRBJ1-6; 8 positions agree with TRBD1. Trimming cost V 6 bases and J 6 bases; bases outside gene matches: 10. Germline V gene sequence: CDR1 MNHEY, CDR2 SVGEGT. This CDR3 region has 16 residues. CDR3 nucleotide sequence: TGTGCCAGCAGCCCTGCAGGGGGCTCCACTAATTCACCCCTCCACTTT. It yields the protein CASSPAGGSTNSPLHF.

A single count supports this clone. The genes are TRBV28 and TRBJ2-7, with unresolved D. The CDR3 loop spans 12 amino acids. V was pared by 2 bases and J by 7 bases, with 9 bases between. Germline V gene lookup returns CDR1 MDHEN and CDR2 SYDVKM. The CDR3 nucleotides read TGTGCCAGCAGTTTAACAGCGAATGAGCAGTACTTC. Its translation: CASSLTANEQYF.

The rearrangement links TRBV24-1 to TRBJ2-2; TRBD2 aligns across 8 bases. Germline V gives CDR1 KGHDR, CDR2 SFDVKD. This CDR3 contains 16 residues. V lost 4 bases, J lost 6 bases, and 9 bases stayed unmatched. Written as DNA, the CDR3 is TGTGCCACCAGTGACTACACCGGCGGGGGGTCCGGGGAGCTGTTTTTT. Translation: CATSDYTGGGSGELFF.

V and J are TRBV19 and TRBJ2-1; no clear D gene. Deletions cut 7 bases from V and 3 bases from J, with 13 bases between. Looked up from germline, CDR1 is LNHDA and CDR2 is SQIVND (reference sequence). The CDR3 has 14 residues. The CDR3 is CASKKRNDYNEQFF. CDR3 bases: TGTGCCAGTAAAAAACGGAATGACTACAATGAGCAGTTCTTC.

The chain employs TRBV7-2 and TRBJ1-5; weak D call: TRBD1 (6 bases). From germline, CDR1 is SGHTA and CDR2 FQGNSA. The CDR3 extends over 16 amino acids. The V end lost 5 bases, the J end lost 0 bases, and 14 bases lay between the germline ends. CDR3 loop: CASSLRGTSSNQPQHF. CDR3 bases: TGTGCCAGCAGCCTCCGTGGGACAAGTAGCAATCAGCCCCAGCATTTT.

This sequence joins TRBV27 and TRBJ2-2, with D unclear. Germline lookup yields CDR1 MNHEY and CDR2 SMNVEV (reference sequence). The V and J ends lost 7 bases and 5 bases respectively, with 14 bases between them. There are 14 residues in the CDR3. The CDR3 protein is CASMGGVGTGELFF. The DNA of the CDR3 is TGTGCCAGCATGGGTGGGGTCGGGACCGGGGAGCTGTTTTTT.

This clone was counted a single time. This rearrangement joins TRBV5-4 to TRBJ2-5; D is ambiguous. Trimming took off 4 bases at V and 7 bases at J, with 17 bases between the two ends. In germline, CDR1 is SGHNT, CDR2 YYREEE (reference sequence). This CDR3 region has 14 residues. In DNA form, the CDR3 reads TGTGCCAGCAGCAGACCAGGACGGTGGTCGACCCAGTACTTC. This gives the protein CASSRPGRWSTQYF.

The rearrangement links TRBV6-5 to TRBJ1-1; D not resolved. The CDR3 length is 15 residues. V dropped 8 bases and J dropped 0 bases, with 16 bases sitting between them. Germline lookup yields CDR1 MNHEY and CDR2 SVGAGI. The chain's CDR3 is CASHSPYPMNTEAFF. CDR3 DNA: TGTGCCAGCCATAGTCCCTACCCTATGAACACTGAAGCTTTCTTT.

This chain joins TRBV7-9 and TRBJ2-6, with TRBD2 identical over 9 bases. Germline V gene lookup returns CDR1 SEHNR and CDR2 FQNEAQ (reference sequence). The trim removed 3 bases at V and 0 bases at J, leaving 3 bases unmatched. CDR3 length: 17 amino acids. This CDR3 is CASSFSGGVSGANVLTF. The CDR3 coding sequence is TGTGCCAGCAGCTTTAGCGGGGGAGTCTCTGGGGCCAACGTCCTGACTTTC.

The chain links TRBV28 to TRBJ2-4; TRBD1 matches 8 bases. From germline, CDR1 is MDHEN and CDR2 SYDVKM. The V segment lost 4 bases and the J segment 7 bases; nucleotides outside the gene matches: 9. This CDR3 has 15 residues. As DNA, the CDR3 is TGTGCCAGCAGTTCGGACAGGGATTATGGGAACATTCAGTACTTC. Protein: CASSSDRDYGNIQYF. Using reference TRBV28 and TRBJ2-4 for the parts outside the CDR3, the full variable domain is DVKVTQSSRYLVKRTGEKVFLECVQDMDHENMFWYRQDPGLGLRLIYFSYDVKMKEKGDIPEGYSVSREKKERFSLILESASTNQTSMYLCASSSDRDYGNIQYFGAGTRLSVL.

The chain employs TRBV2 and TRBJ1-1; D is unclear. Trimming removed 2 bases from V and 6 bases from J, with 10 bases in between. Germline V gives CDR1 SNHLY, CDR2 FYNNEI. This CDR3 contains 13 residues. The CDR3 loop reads CASSELRAAEAFF. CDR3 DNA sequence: TGTGCCAGCAGTGAACTTAGGGCAGCTGAAGCTTTCTTT.

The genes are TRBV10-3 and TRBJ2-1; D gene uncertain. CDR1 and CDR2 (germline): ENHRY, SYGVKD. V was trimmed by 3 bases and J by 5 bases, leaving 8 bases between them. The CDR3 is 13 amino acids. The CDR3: CAISEFGDNEQFF. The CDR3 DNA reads TGTGCCATCAGTGAATTTGGAGACAATGAGCAGTTCTTC.

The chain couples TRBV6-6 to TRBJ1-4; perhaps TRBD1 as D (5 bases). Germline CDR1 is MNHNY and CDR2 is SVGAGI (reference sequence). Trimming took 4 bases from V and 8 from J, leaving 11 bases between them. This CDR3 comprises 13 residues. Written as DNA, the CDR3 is TGTGCCAGCAGTTCGGACATGAGCGAAAAACTGTTTTTT. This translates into CASSSDMSEKLFF.

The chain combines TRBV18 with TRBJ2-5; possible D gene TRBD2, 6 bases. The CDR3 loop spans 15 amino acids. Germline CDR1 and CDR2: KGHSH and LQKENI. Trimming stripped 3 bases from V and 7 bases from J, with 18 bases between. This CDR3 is CASSPPPGLRGTQYF. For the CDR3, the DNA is TGTGCCAGCTCACCGCCCCCAGGATTGCGGGGGACCCAGTACTTC.